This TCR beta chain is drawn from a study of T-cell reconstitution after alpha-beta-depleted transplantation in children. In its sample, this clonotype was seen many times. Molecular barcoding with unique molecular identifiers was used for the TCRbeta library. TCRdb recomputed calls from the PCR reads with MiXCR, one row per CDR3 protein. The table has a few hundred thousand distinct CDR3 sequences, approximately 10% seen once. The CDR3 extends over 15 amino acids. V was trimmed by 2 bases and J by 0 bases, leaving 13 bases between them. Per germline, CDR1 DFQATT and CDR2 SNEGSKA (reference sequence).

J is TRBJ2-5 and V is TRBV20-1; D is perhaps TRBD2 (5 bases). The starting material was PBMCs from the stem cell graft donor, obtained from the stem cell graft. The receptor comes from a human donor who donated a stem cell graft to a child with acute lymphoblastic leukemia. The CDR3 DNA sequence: TGCAGTGCTAGATCGGAGGCACTAAACCAAGAGACCCAGTACTTC. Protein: CSARSEALNQETQYF.